Listed below are T cell receptor beta chains from one sample, sequenced in a study of cytotoxic CD8 clonotypes in ibrutinib-treated CLL. Sequencing was performed with immunoSEQ multiplex PCR; in TCRdb, only in-frame clones are kept and a portion is missing. The repertoire consists of around 330,000 clones, with about 64% occurring once and the leading ten covering approximately 6%. The sequenced sample was PBMCs, obtained after 36 months of ibrutinib treatment. The source is a human donor with chronic lymphocytic leukemia. CDR3s leave out the opening cysteine and the closing phenylalanine or tryptophan. The order of the fields is V gene, D gene, J gene, CDR3 protein. D genes are given only for firm matches.

TRBV6-6	.	TRBJ1-4	ASSYQGPNEKLF
TRBV19	TRBD2	TRBJ2-2	ASISLAEYTGELF
TRBV21-1	.	TRBJ1-6	ASSTQWGAYNSPLH
TRBV6-1	TRBD1	TRBJ1-1	ASRYDLQGASF
TRBV5-1	TRBD1	TRBJ2-7	ASSLAGTGGYEQY
TRBV5-1	TRBD2	TRBJ2-7	ASRGTSGGFYEQY
TRBV4-3	TRBD1	TRBJ1-2	ASSQDQMATGSNYGYT
TRBV6-6	TRBD1	TRBJ1-2	ASRQGNKGYT
TRBV7-9	.	TRBJ2-7	ASSPPSSYEQY
TRBV5-1	TRBD2	TRBJ2-3	ASSLFSGRKSTDTQY
TRBV5-1	.	TRBJ2-7	ASSSGLEPYEQY
TRBV29-1	.	TRBJ2-5	SVEGRIQETQY
TRBV28	.	TRBJ1-2	AGQGTVYGYT
TRBV7-2	.	TRBJ2-7	ASSLDGRHPGEQY
TRBV2	TRBD2	TRBJ2-1	AVQRGYNEQF
TRBV18	TRBD1	TRBJ1-2	ASSPGQTNYGYT
TRBV14	.	TRBJ2-7	ASSQVLAGSYEQY
TRBV10-3	.	TRBJ1-1	AISIHRTEAF
TRBV7-6	TRBD1	TRBJ2-4	ASSLRQGAAKNIQY
TRBV27	.	TRBJ1-1	ASTPMGGRETEAF